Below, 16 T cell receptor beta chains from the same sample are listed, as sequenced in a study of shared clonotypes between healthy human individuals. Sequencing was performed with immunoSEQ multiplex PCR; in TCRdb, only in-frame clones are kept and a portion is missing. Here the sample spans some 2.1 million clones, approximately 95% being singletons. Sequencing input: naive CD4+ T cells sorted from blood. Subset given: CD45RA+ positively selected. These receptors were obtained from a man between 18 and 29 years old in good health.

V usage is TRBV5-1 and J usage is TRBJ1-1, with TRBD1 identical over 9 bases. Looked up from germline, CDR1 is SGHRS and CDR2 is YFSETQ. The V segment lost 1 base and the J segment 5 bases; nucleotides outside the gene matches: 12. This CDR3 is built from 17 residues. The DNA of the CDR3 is TGCGCCAGCAGCTTGTTGCGGGGAGCACAGGGGGCGACTGAAGCTTTCTTT. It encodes CASSLLRGAQGATEAFF.

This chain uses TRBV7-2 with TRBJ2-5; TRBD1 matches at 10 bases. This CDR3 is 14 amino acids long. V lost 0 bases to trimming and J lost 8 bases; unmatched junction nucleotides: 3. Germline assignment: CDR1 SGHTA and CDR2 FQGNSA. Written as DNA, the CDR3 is TGTGCCAGCAGCTTAGCGCGACAGGGGGCAACCCAGTACTTC. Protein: CASSLARQGATQYF.

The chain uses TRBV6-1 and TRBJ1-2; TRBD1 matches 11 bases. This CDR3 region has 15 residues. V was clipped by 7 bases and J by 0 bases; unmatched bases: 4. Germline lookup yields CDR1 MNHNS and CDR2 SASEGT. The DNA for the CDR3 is TGTGCCAGCATGGGACAGGGGGTTCCTAACTATGGCTACACCTTC. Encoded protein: CASMGQGVPNYGYTF.

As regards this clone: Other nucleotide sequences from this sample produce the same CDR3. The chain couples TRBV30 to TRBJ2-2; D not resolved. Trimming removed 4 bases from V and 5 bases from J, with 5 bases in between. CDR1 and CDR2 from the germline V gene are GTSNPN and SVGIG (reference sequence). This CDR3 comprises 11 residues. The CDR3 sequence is CAWIGTGELFF. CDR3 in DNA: TGTGCCTGGATCGGTACCGGGGAGCTGTTTTTT.

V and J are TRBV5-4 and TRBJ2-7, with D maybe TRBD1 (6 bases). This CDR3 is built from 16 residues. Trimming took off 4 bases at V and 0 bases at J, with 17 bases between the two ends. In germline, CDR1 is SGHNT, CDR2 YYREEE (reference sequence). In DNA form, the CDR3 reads TGTGCCAGCAGCAGGAGATTGGGACAAGGCTCCTACGAGCAGTACTTC. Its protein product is CASSRRLGQGSYEQYF.

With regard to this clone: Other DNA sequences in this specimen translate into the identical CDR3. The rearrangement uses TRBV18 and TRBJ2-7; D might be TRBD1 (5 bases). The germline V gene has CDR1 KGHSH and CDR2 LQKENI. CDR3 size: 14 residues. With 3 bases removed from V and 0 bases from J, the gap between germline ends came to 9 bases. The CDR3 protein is CASSPGDSSYEQYF. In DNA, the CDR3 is TGTGCCAGCTCACCTGGCGACAGCTCCTACGAGCAGTACTTC.

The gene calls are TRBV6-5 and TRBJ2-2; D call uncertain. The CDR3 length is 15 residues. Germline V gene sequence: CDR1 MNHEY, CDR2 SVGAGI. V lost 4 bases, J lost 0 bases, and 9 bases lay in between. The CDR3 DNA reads TGTGCCAGCAGTTCTCGCAGGCCGAACACCGGGGAGCTGTTTTTT. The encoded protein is CASSSRRPNTGELFF.

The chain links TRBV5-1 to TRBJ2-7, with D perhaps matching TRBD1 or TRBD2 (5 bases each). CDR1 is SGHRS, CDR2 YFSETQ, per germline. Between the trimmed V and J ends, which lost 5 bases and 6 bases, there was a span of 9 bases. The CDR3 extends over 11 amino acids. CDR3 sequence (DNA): TGCGCCAGCAGAGCAGGGAGCGAGCAGTACTTC. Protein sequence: CASRAGSEQYF.

The CDR3 DNA reads TGTGCCAGCAAGTGGAGGCTGGGTGGCACTGAAGCTTTCTTT. Translation gives CASKWRLGGTEAFF. The rearrangement joins TRBV7-8 to TRBJ1-1; D gene unclear. From germline, CDR1 is SGHVS and CDR2 FQNEAQ. Between the trimmed V and J ends, which lost 7 bases and 4 bases, there was a span of 16 bases. This CDR3 spans 14 amino acids.

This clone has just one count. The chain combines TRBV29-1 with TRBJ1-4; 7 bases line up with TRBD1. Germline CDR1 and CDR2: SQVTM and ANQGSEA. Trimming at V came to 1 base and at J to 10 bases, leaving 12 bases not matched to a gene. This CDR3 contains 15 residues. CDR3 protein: CSVEGLGGAYGKLFF. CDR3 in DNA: TGCAGCGTTGAAGGATTAGGGGGCGCGTATGGAAAACTGTTTTTT.

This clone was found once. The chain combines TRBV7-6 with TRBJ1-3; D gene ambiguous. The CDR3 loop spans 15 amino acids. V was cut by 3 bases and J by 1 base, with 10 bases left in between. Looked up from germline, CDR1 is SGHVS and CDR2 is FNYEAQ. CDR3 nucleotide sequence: TGTGCCAGCAGCTTGGGAGTGGTATCTGGAAACACCATATATTTT. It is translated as CASSLGVVSGNTIYF.

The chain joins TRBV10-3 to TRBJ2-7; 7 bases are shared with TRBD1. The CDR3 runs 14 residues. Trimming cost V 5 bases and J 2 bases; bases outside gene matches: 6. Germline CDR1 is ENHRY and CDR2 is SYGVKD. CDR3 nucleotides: TGTGCCATCAGTAAGGGACAGAATACCTACGAGCAGTACTTC. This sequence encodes CAISKGQNTYEQYF.

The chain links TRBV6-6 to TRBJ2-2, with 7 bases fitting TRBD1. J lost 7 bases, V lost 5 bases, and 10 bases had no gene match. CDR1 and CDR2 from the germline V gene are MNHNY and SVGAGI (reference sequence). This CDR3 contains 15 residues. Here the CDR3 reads CASSNRQGTGGELFF. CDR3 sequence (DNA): TGTGCCAGCAGTAACCGACAGGGAACGGGCGGGGAGCTGTTTTTT.

CDR3: CASSKGLVKETQYF. The DNA of the CDR3 is TGTGCCAGCAGTAAGGGACTAGTTAAAGAGACCCAGTACTTC. This chain links TRBV6-5 with TRBJ2-5, with 8 bases that match TRBD2. The CDR3 length is 14 residues. Germline V gives CDR1 MNHEY, CDR2 SVGAGI. V lost 5 bases, J lost 3 bases, and 5 bases stayed unmatched.

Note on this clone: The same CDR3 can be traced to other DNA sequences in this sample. The CDR3 here is CASSLEAGGSYEQYF. The DNA for the CDR3 is TGTGCCAGCAGCTTGGAGGCGGGGGGTTCCTACGAGCAGTACTTC. This rearrangement joins TRBV5-4 to TRBJ2-7; 8 bases are a match to TRBD2. The V gene's germline CDR1 is SGHNT and CDR2 YYREEE (reference sequence). The CDR3 length is 15 residues. V gave up 0 bases and J gave up 1 base; unmatched junction bases: 3.

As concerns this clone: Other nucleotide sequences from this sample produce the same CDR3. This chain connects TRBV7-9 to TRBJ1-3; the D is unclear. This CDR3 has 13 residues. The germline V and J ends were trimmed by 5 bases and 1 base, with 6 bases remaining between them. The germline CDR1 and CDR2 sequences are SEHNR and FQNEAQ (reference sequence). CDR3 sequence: CASSLGSGNTIYF. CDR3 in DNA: TGTGCCAGCAGCCTTGGGTCTGGAAACACCATATATTTT.